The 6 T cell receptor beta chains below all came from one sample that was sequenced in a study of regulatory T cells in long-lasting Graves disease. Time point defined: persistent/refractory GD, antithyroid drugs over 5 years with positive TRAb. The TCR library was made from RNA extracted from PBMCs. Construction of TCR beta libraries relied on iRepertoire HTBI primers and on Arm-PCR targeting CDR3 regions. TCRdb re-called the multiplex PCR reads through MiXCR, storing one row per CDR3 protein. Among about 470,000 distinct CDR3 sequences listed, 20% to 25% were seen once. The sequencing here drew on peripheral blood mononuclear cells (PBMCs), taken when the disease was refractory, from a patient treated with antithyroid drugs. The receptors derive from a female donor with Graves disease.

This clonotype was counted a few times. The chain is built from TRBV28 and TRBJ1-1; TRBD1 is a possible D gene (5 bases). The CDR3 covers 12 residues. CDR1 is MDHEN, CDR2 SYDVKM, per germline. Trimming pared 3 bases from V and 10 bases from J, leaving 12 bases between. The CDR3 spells CASSFFKQVAFF. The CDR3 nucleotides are TGTGCCAGCAGTTTCTTTAAACAGGTAGCTTTCTTT.

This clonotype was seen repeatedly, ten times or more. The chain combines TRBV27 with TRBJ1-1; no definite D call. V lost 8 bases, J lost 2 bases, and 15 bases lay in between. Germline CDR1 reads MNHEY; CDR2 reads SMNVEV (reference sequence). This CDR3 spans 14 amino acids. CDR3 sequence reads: CASSRGQPNTEAFF. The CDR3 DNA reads TGTGCCAGCTCACGAGGGCAGCCAAACACTGAAGCTTTCTTT.

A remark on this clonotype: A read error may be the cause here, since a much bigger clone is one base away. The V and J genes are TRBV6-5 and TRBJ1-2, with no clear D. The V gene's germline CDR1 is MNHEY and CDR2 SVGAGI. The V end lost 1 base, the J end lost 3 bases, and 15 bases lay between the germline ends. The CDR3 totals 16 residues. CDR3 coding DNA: TGTGCCAGCAGTTACTACTCGGACGTACCGCACTATGGCTACACCTTC. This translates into CASSYYSDVPHYGYTF.

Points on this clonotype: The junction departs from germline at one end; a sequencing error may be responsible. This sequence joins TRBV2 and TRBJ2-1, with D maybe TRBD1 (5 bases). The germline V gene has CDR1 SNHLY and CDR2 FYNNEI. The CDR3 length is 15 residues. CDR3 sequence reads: CASSFRQSSCNEQFF. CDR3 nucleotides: TGTGCCAGCAGTTTCCGACAGAGCTCCTGCAATGAGCAGTTCTTC.

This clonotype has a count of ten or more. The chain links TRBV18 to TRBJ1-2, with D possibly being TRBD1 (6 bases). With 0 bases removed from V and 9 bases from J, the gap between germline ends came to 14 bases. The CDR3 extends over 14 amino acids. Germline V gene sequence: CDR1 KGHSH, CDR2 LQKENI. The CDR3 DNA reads TGTGCCAGCTCACCACCAGGACAGTGGGACCGCTACACCTTC. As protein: CASSPPGQWDRYTF.

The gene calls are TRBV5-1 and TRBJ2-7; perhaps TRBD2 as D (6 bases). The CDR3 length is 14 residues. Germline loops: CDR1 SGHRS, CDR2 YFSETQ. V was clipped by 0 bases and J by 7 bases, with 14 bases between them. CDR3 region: CASSLGGLGGEQYF. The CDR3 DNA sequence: TGCGCCAGCAGCTTGGGGGGCCTGGGGGGTGAGCAGTACTTC.